Presented here are 18 T cell receptor beta chains from one specimen sequenced in a study of T cell changes during pregnancy in multiple sclerosis. TCRdb's copy holds only in-frame clones and misses some; the assay was immunoSEQ multiplex PCR. The sample consists of around 56,000 clones, about 94% of them appearing once. The specimen comprised CD8+ T cells from peripheral blood mononuclear cells, sampled after pregnancy. The receptor set was obtained from a female donor with multiple sclerosis, enrolled in a pregnancy study.

The chain combines TRBV10-3 with TRBJ1-1, with D unresolved. With 6 bases removed from V and 9 bases from J, the gap between germline ends came to 20 bases. The CDR3 has 14 amino acids. Germline values: CDR1 ENHRY, CDR2 SYGVKD. The DNA of the CDR3 is TGTGCCATCAGCCAGCATTCTGGGCCCCGAAAAGCTTTCTTT. The encoded protein is CAISQHSGPRKAFF.

This chain links TRBV13 with TRBJ2-7; TRBD1 is a possible D gene (5 bases). The CDR3 covers 13 residues. Trimming pared 3 bases from V and 4 bases from J, leaving 10 bases between. The germline CDR1 and CDR2 sequences are PRHDT and FYEKMQ (reference sequence). Written as DNA, the CDR3 is TGTGCCAGCAGCTTTAACAGGTTATACGAGCAGTACTTC. Translation gives CASSFNRLYEQYF. Using reference TRBV13 and TRBJ2-7 for the parts outside the CDR3, the full variable domain is AAGVIQSPRHLIKEKRETATLKCYPIPRHDTVYWYQQGPGQDPQFLISFYEKMQSDKGSIPDRFSAQQFSDYHSELNMSSLELGDSALYFCASSFNRLYEQYFGPGTRLTVT.

The sample holds a few counts of this clone. This rearrangement joins TRBV2 to TRBJ1-2; tentative D call: TRBD1 (6 bases). V was clipped by 3 bases and J by 4 bases, with 12 bases between them. Germline CDR1 is SNHLY and CDR2 is FYNNEI. The CDR3 covers 14 residues. CDR3 amino acids: CASSDRGAFYGYTF. CDR3 DNA: TGTGCCAGCAGTGATCGGGGGGCCTTCTATGGCTACACCTTC.

The chain carries TRBV27 and TRBJ2-7; 14 nucleotides align to TRBD2. Trimming took 5 bases from V and 4 from J; bases not matched to a gene: 7. The CDR3 length is 16 residues. Germline loops: CDR1 MNHEY, CDR2 SMNVEV (reference sequence). Here the CDR3 DNA reads TGTGCCAGCAGTCACGGGACTAGCGGGAGAGGATACGAGCAGTACTTC. It codes for CASSHGTSGRGYEQYF.

This clone was picked up one time. V usage is TRBV19 and J usage is TRBJ1-1; D unclear. The germline CDR1 and CDR2 sequences are LNHDA and SQIVND (reference sequence). The CDR3 runs 11 residues. Trimming stripped 7 bases from V and 4 bases from J, with 7 bases between. CDR3 protein: CASTVFTEAFF. The CDR3 coding sequence is TGTGCCAGTACGGTATTCACTGAAGCTTTCTTT.

This clone was seen just once. The chain links TRBV19 to TRBJ2-1; 11 bases match TRBD1. There are 14 residues in the CDR3. Germline loops: CDR1 LNHDA, CDR2 SQIVND (reference sequence). V trimming: 8 bases; J trimming: 7 bases; junction bases outside the gene matches: 7. DNA of the CDR3: TGTGCCAGTGACACCGGGACAGGGGGTAATGAGCAGTTCTTC. Its protein is CASDTGTGGNEQFF.

The V call is TRBV5-8, the J call TRBJ1-2; 8 nucleotides agree with TRBD1. Trimming at V came to 2 bases and at J to 2 bases, leaving 8 bases not matched to a gene. The CDR3 extends over 16 amino acids. Germline CDR1 SGHTS, CDR2 YDEGEE. CDR3 sequence reads: CASSLDSGTGNYGYTF. The CDR3 DNA follows: TGTGCCAGCAGCTTAGATTCTGGGACAGGAAACTATGGCTACACCTTC.

The chain links TRBV28 to TRBJ2-5, with a possible D match to TRBD1 (6 bases). Germline V gene sequence: CDR1 MDHEN, CDR2 SYDVKM. Between the trimmed V and J ends, which lost 8 bases and 7 bases, there was a span of 17 bases. The CDR3 has 13 amino acids. The DNA for the CDR3 is TGTGCCAGCGTTACCAGGGGAGAAGTGACCCAGTACTTC. Its translation is CASVTRGEVTQYF.

The rearrangement joins TRBV19 to TRBJ2-3, with a weak D call TRBD1 (5 bases). Trimming took off 1 base at V and 0 bases at J, with 8 bases between the two ends. The CDR3 has 15 amino acids. In germline, CDR1 is LNHDA, CDR2 SQIVND (reference sequence). CDR3 amino acids: CASSIGGGSTDTQYF. The CDR3 region has the DNA TGTGCCAGTAGTATAGGGGGCGGTAGCACAGATACGCAGTATTTT.

The CDR3 here is CASSEGPGYGGTIYF. CDR3 coding DNA: TGTGCCAGCAGTGAAGGTCCCGGCTACGGCGGCACCATATATTTT. The V and J genes are TRBV6-1 and TRBJ1-3, with D unresolved. Between the trimmed V and J ends, which lost 1 base and 9 bases, there was a span of 16 bases. Per germline, CDR1 MNHNS and CDR2 SASEGT. This CDR3 comprises 15 residues.

The V gene is TRBV5-6, the J gene TRBJ2-4, with TRBD1 matching over 8 bases. This CDR3 comprises 14 residues. Trimming at V came to 4 bases and at J to 8 bases, leaving 8 bases not matched to a gene. Per germline, CDR1 SGHDT and CDR2 YYEEEE. CDR3 in amino acids: CASSPLDRADIQYF. The CDR3 nucleotides are TGTGCCAGCAGCCCACTGGACAGGGCTGACATTCAGTACTTC.

The rearrangement uses TRBV4-1 and TRBJ2-1; the D gene is possibly TRBD2 (8 bases). This CDR3 comprises 14 residues. CDR1 and CDR2 from the germline V gene are MGHRA and YSYEKL. V shed 4 bases and J shed 16 bases, with 23 bases lying between them. The DNA for the CDR3 is TGCGCCAGCAGCCTAGACAGGGCTAGCGGGTGGTGTTTCTTC. This gives the protein CASSLDRASGWCFF.

This clone was detected once. The chain has TRBV27 and TRBJ2-2; D gene unclear. Looked up from germline, CDR1 is MNHEY and CDR2 is SMNVEV (reference sequence). The CDR3 totals 14 residues. The V and J ends lost 6 bases and 7 bases respectively, with 15 bases between them. CDR3 bases: TGTGCCAGCAGGGAGTTTAGACTTGGCGGGGAGCTGTTTTTT. Translation: CASREFRLGGELFF.

This chain links TRBV2 with TRBJ2-1; 10 nucleotides align to TRBD2. With 4 bases clipped from V and 7 bases from J, the junction kept 7 bases outside the gene matches. The CDR3 length is 15 residues. The germline CDR1 and CDR2 sequences are SNHLY and FYNNEI. Written as DNA, the CDR3 is TGTGCCAGCAGTGGCCCTAGCGGGAGAGGAAATGAGCAGTTCTTC. The encoded protein is CASSGPSGRGNEQFF. The variable domain in full, with the rest retrieved from reference TRBV2 and TRBJ2-1, is EPEVTQTPSHQVTQMGQEVILRCVPISNHLYFYWYRQILGQKVEFLVSFYNNEISEKSEIFDDQFSVERPDGSNFTLKIRSTKLEDSAMYFCASSGPSGRGNEQFFGPGTRLTVL.

The chain has TRBV27 and TRBJ1-2; 8 nucleotides match TRBD1. Germline V gene sequence: CDR1 MNHEY, CDR2 SMNVEV (reference sequence). V lost 8 bases and J lost 4; bases outside the gene matches: 6. The CDR3 runs to 13 residues. The CDR3 loop reads CASAPGQAYGYTF. CDR3 bases: TGTGCCAGCGCCCCGGGACAGGCCTATGGCTACACCTTC.

The chain couples TRBV19 to TRBJ2-7; D remains unclear. Deletions cut 5 bases from V and 4 bases from J, with 12 bases between. Germline V lookup: CDR1 LNHDA, CDR2 SQIVND (reference sequence). This CDR3 spans 13 amino acids. The CDR3 coding sequence is TGTGCCAGTAGTGCCGCCGGTGGTTACGAGCAGTACTTC. This gives the protein CASSAAGGYEQYF.

This clone appeared a single time. The chain couples TRBV27 to TRBJ2-7; 10 bases are shared with TRBD1. CDR3 length: 15 amino acids. Germline loops: CDR1 MNHEY, CDR2 SMNVEV (reference sequence). V lost 5 bases, J lost 6 bases, and 10 bases stayed unmatched. The CDR3, as DNA: TGTGCCAGCAGTCTTGTCCCGGGACAGGGGTCCGAGCAGTACTTC. Its protein product is CASSLVPGQGSEQYF.

As for this clone: Compared with germline, one end of the junction differs, possibly owing to a read error. The chain carries TRBV13 and TRBJ2-2; 8 bases agree with TRBD1. The CDR3 contains 14 residues. Germline loops: CDR1 PRHDT, CDR2 FYEKMQ (reference sequence). CDR3 in DNA: TGTGCCAGCAGCCTAGGACAGGGCTTGGGGGAGCTGTTTTTT. Encoded protein: CASSLGQGLGELFF.